What follows describes a single T cell receptor (beta chain). Its antigen is unknown. There are no base qualities to consult, and no much larger clone falls within one base. This sample is drawn from a study of glioma-infiltrating T cells after dendritic cell vaccination (dated by TCRdb to the mid-2010s). Context from the whole study: The cohort included roughly 15 glioblastoma patients drawn from Phase I and II dendritic cell vaccination trials, of whom 9 were newly diagnosed and 6 had recurrent disease. Between the early 2000s and the early 2010s, the patients were given dendritic cell vaccination pulsed with autologous tumor lysate. The vaccine consisted of monocyte-derived dendritic cells cultured roughly 7 days with IL-4 and GM-CSF, then pulsed overnight with autologous tumor lysate. Patients received three intradermal dendritic cell vaccine injections at biweekly intervals in the arm below the axilla. In glioblastoma patients vaccinated with dendritic cells, deep sequencing of TCR beta CDR3 regions served to measure tumor-infiltrating lymphocyte content and to compare repertoires between tumor and blood. Survival after dendritic cell vaccination was correlated with TCR sequencing metrics such as TIL content and the overlap between tumor and blood repertoires. Overall study outcomes, separate from this receptor: After dendritic cell vaccination, a higher estimated pretreatment TIL content predicted longer time to progression and overall survival. The cohort was small and heterogeneous, with few patients having full blood and tumor sets and even fewer initial-recurrent tumor pairs. No direct relationship between TCR clonality and survival was found, suggesting a diverse polyclonal response may matter. The TCR overlap response model with three groups was called speculative and said to need prospective validation.

To be selected, patients needed enough residual fresh-frozen tumor tissue and more than two years of available survival data. Although molecular status otherwise differed among the glioblastoma patients, no patient had an isocitrate dehydrogenase mutation. PBMC were collected before vaccination, two weeks after the third vaccination, and at tumor progression if tumor progression occurred. The Qiagen DNeasy Blood extraction Kit was used for extraction of genomic DNA. From the germline V gene, CDR1 is SGHVS and CDR2 is FQNEAQ. Trimming at the junction amounts to 1 base on V and 6 bases on J, and the germline ends lie 13 bases apart. From the cysteine through the phenylalanine, the CDR3 covers 14 amino acids. Only the CDR3 region is kept as DNA, spanning 42 bases read in frame from base 1. TCRB CDR3 regions were amplified from approximately 2 ug genomic DNA, or all available DNA if less, using the immunoSEQ assay. The multiplex PCR relied on 60 forward primers for TCR V beta segments and 13 reverse primers for J beta segments. To estimate reads per starting template, synthetic control templates were spiked into each sample at limiting dilution. The Illumina HiSeq System generated sequencing reads of 87 bp. The original methods were these. PCR and sequencing errors were removed by merging closely related sequences with a nearest neighbor algorithm. TCR overlap was defined as the percentage of unique tumor TCR beta sequences that were also present in the same patient's peripheral blood. TCRdb re-hosts the immuneACCESS table, in-frame sequences only. Its copies lack some clones; in the studies checked, an unresolved V gene accounts for under half of them, and the cause for the rest is not known. For V, J and clone size, that table is used; D and trimming come from the DNA. A total of roughly 90,000 clones appear in this sample, 70% to 90% of them only once. The top ten clones comprise 15% to 17% of the sample.

The receptor was isolated from a human donor with glioblastoma. The starting material was blood, obtained before dendritic cell vaccination. Recombination linked TRBV7-8 to TRBJ2-7, with a weak D call of TRBD1 (6 bases match). The sequenced DNA: TGTGCCAGCAGCTTAGGTAACAGGGAAGGCGAGCAGTACTTC. This gives the protein CASSLGNREGEQYF.